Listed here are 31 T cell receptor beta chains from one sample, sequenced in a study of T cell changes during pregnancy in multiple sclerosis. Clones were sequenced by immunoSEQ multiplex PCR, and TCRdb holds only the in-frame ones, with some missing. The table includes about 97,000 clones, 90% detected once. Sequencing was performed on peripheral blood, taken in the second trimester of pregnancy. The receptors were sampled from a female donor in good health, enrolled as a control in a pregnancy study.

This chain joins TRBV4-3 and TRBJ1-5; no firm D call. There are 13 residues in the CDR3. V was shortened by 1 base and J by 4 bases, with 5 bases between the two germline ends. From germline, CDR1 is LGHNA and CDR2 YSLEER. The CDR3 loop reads CASSQVRNQPQHF. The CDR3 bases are TGCGCCAGCAGCCAAGTCCGTAATCAGCCCCAGCATTTT.

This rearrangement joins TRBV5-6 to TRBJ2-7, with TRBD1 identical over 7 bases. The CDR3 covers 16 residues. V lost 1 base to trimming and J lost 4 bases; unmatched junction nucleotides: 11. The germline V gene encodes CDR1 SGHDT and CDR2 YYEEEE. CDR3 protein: CASSLWTGPPGYEQYF. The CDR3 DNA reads TGTGCCAGCAGCTTGTGGACAGGCCCGCCGGGGTACGAGCAGTACTTC.

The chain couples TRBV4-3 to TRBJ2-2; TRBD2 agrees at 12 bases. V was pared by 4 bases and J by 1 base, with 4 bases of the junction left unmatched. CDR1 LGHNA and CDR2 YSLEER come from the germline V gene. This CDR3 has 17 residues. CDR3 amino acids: CASSPRTSGVNTGELFF. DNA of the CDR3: TGCGCCAGCAGCCCACGGACTAGCGGGGTGAACACCGGGGAGCTGTTTTTT.

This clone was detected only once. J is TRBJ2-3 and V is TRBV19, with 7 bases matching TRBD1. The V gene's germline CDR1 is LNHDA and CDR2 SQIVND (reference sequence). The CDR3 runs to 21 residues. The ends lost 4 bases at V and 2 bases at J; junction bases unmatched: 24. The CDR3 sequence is CASSKTRAGIGGGPHTDTQYF. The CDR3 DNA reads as TGTGCCAGTAGTAAGACTCGTGCTGGGATAGGGGGCGGGCCCCACACAGATACGCAGTATTTT.

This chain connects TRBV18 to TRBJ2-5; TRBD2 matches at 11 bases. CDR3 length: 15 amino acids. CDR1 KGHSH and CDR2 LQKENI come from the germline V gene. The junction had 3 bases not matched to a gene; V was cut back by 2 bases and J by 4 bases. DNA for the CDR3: TGTGCCAGCTCACCAACCGGACTAGCGGGAGAGACCCAGTACTTC. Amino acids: CASSPTGLAGETQYF. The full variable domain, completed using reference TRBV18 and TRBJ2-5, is NAGVMQNPRHLVRRRGQEARLRCSPMKGHSHVYWYRQLPEEGLKFMVYLQKENIIDESGMPKERFSAEFPKEGPSILRIQQVVRGDSAAYFCASSPTGLAGETQYFGPGTRLLVL.

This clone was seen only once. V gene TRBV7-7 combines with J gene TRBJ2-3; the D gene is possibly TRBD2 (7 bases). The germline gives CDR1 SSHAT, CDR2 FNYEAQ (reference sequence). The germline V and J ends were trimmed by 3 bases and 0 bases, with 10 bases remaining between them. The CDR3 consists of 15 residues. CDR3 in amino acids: CASSFRGGSTDTQYF. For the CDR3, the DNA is TGTGCCAGCAGCTTCCGCGGGGGCAGCACAGATACGCAGTATTTT.

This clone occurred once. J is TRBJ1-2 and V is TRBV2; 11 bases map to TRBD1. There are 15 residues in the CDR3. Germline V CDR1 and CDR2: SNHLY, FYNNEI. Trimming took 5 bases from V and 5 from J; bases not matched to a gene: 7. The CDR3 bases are TGTGCCAGCAGTCTCTTAGGGACAGGGGGTTATGGCTACACCTTC. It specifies CASSLLGTGGYGYTF.

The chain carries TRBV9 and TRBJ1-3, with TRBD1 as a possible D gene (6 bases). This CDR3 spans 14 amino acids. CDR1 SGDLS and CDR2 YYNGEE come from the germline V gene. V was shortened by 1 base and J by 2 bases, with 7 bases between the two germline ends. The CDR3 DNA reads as TGTGCCAGCAGCGTACCAGGGGCTGGAAACACCATATATTTT. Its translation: CASSVPGAGNTIYF.

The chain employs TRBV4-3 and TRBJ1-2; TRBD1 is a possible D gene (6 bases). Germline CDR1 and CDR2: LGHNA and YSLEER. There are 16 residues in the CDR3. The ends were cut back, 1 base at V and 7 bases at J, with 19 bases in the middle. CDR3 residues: CASSQAGDMRIGGYTF. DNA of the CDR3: TGCGCCAGCAGCCAAGCTGGGGACATGAGGATCGGTGGCTACACCTTC.

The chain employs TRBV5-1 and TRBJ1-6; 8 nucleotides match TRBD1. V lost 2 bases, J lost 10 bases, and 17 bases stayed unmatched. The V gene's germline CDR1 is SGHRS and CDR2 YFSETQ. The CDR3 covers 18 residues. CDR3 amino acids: CASSLSSTGGLLGSPLHF. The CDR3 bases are TGCGCCAGCAGCTTATCTTCAACAGGGGGACTTCTCGGGTCACCCCTCCACTTT.

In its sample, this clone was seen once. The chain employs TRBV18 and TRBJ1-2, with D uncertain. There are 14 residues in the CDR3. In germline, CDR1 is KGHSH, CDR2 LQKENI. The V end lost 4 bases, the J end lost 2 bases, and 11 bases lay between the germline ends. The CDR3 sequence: CASSLRELNYGYTF. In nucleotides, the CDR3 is TGTGCCAGCTCACTGCGGGAGTTAAACTATGGCTACACCTTC.

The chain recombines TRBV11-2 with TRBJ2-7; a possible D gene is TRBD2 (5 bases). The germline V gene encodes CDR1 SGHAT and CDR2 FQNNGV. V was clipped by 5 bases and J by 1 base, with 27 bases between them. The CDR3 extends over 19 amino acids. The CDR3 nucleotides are TGTGCCAGCAGCCCGAGGTCTGGTAGCGCGCGATCAAAATCCTACGAGCAGTACTTC. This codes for CASSPRSGSARSKSYEQYF.

The DNA of the CDR3 is TGTGCCAGCAGGGGGGACAGGGGTGTTTATAATTCACCCCTCCACTTT. It translates to CASRGDRGVYNSPLHF. The chain recombines TRBV6-6 with TRBJ1-6; 10 bases are shared with TRBD1. Germline CDR1 and CDR2: MNHNY and SVGAGI (reference sequence). The CDR3 extends over 16 amino acids. With V trimmed by 6 bases and J by 4 bases, 6 bases remained unmatched.

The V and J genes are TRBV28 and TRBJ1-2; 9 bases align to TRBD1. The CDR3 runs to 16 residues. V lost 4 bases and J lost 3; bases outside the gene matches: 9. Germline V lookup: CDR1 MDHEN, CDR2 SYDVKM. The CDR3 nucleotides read TGTGCCAGCAGTTCACACCGGGACAGGGTGTACTATGGCTACACCTTC. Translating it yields CASSSHRDRVYYGYTF.

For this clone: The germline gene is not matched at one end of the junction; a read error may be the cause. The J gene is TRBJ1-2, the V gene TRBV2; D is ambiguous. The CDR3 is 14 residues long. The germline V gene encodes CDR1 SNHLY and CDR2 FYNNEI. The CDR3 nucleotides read TGTGCCAGCAGCGAAGCATACTTCAACTATGGCTACACCTTC. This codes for CASSEAYFNYGYTF.

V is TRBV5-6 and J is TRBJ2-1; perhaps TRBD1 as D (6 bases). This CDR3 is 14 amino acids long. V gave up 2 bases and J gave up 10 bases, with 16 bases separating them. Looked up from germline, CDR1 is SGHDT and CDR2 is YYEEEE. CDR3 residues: CASSFGQKIREQFF. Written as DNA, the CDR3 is TGTGCCAGCAGCTTCGGACAGAAAATTCGGGAGCAGTTCTTC.

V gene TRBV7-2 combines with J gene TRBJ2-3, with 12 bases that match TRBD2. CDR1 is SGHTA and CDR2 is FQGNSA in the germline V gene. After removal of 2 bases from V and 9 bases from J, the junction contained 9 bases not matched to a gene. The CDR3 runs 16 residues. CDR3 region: CASSLQGLAGTPTQYF. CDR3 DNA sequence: TGTGCCAGCAGCTTACAGGGACTAGCGGGTACACCCACGCAGTATTTT.

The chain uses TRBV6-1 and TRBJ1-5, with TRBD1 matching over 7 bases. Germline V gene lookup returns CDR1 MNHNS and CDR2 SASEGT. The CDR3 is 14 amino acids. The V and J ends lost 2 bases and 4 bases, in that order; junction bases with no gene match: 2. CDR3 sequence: CASSEQGVNQPQHF. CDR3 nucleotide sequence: TGTGCCAGCAGTGAACAGGGGGTAAATCAGCCCCAGCATTTT.

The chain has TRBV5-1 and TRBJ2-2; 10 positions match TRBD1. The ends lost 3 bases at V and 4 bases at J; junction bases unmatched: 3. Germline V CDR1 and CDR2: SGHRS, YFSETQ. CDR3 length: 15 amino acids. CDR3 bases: TGCGCCAGCAGCTGGGACAGGGGTAGCACCGGGGAGCTGTTTTTT. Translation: CASSWDRGSTGELFF.

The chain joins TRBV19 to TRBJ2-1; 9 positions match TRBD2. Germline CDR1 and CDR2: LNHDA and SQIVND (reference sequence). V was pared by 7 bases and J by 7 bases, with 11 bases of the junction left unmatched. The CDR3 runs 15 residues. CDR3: CASKPPGSGSNEQFF. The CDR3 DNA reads TGTGCCAGTAAGCCCCCGGGTAGCGGGAGTAATGAGCAGTTCTTC.

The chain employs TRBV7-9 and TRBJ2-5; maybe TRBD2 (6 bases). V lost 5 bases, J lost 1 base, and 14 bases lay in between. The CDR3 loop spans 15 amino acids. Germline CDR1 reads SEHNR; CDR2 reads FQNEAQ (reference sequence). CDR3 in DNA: TGTGCCAGCAGCCCCCGGCGGGGTGGCCAAGAGACCCAGTACTTC. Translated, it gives CASSPRRGGQETQYF.

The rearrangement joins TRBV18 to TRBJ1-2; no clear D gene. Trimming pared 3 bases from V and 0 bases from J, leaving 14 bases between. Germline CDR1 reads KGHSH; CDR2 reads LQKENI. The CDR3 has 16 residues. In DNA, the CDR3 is TGTGCCAGCTCACCCCTTGGAGGTGATACTAACTATGGCTACACCTTC. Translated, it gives CASSPLGGDTNYGYTF. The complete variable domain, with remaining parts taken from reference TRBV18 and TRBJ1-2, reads NAGVMQNPRHLVRRRGQEARLRCSPMKGHSHVYWYRQLPEEGLKFMVYLQKENIIDESGMPKERFSAEFPKEGPSILRIQQVVRGDSAAYFCASSPLGGDTNYGYTFGSGTRLTVV.

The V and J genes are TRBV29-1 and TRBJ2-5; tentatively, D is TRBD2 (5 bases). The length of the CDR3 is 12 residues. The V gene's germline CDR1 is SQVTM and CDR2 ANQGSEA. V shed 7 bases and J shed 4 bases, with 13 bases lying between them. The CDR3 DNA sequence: TGCAGCGATCGGGGAAGGGTAGAGACCCAGTACTTC. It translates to CSDRGRVETQYF.

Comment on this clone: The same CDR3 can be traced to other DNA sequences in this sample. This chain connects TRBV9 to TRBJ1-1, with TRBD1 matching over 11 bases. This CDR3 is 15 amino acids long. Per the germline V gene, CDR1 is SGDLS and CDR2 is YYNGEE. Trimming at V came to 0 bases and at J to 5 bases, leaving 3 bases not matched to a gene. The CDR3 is CASSVAGTGGTEAFF. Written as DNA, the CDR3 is TGTGCCAGCAGCGTAGCGGGGACAGGGGGGACTGAAGCTTTCTTT.

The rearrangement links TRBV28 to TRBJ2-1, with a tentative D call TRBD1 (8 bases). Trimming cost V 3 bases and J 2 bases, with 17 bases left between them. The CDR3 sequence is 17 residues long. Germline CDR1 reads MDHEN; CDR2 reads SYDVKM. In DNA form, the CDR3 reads TGTGCCAGCAGTTTGGGGGGGGTGACAGGGGCCTACAATGAGCAGTTCTTC. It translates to CASSLGGVTGAYNEQFF.

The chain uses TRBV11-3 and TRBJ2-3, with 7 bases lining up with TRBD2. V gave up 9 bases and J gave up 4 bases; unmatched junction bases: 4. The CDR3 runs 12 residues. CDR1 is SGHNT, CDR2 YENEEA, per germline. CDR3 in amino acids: CARGDYSDTQYF. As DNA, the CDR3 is TGTGCCAGGGGGGACTACTCAGATACGCAGTATTTT. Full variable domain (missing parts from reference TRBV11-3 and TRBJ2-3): EAGVVQSPRYKIIEKKQPVAFWCNPISGHNTLYWYLQNLGQGPELLIRYENEEAVDDSQLPKDRFSAERLKGVDSTLKIQPAELGDSAVYLCARGDYSDTQYFGPGTRLTVL.

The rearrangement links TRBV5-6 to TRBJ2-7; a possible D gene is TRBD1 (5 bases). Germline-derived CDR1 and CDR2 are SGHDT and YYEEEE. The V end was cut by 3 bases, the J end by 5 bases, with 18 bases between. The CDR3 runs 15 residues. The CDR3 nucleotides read TGTGCCAGCAGCTCAGACACAGGCCCCAGGGACGAGCAGTACTTC. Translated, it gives CASSSDTGPRDEQYF. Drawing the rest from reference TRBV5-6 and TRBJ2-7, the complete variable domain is DAGVTQSPTHLIKTRGQQVTLRCSPKSGHDTVSWYQQALGQGPQFIFQYYEEEERQRGNFPDRFSGHQFPNYSSELNVNALLLGDSALYLCASSSDTGPRDEQYFGPGTRLTVT.

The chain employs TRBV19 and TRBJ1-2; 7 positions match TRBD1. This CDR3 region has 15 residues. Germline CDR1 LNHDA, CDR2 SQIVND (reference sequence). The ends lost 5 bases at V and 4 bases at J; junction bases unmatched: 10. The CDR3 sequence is CASSARDRFAYGYTF. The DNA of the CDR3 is TGTGCCAGTAGTGCCCGGGACAGATTCGCCTATGGCTACACCTTC.

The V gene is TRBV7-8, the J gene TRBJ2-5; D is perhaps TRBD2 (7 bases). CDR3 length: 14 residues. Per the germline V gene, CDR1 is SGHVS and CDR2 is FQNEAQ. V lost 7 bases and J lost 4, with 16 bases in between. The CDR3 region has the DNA TGTGCCAGCACCTTGGGGGGGGCGGGAGAGACCCAGTACTTC. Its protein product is CASTLGGAGETQYF.

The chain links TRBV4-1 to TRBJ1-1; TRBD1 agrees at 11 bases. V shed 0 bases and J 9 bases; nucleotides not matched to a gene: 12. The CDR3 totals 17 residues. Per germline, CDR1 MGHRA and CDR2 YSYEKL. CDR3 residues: CASSQDQGDRGRPKAFF. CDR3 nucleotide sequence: TGCGCCAGCAGCCAAGACCAGGGGGACAGGGGGAGACCCAAAGCTTTCTTT.

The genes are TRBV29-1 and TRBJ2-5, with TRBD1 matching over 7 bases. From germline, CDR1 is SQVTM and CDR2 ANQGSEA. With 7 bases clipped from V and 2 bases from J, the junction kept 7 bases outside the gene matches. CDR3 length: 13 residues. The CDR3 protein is CSGGTVVQETQYF. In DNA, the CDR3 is TGCAGCGGGGGGACAGTAGTTCAAGAGACCCAGTACTTC.